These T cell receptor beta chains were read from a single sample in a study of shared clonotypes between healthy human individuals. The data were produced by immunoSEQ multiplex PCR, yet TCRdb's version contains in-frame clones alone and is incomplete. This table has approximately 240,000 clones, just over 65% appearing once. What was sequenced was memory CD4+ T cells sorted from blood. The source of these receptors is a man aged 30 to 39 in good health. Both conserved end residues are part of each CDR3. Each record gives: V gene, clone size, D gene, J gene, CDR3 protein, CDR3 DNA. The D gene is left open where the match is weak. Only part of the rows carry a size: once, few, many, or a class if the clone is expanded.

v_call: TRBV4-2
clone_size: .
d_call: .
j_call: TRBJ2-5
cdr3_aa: CASSQGTTGKETQYF
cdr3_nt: TGTGCCAGCAGCCAAGGGACGACAGGAAAAGAGACCCAGTACTTC

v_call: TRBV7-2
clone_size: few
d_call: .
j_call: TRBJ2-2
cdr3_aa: CASSLARDGELFF
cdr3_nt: TGTGCCAGCAGCTTAGCGCGAGACGGGGAGCTGTTTTTT

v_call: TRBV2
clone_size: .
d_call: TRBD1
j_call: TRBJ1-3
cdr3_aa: CASSLQGADTIYF
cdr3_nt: TGTGCCAGCAGCCTACAGGGGGCGGACACCATATATTTT

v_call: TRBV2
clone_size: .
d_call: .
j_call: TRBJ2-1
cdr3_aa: CASSEIGGPIEQFF
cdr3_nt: TGTGCCAGCAGTGAAATAGGGGGGCCTATTGAGCAGTTCTTC

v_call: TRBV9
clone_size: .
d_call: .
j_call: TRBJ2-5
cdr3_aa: CASSVDSTRQETQYF
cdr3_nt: TGTGCCAGCAGCGTAGATTCGACAAGACAAGAGACCCAGTACTTC

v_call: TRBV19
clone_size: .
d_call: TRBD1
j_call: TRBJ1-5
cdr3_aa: CASSQWTGGGNQPQHF
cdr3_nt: TGTGCCAGTAGTCAATGGACAGGGGGTGGCAATCAGCCCCAGCATTTT

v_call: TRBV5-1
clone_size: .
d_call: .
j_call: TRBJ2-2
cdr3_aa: CASSLMQANTGELFF
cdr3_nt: TGCGCCAGCAGCTTAATGCAGGCCAACACCGGGGAGCTGTTTTTT

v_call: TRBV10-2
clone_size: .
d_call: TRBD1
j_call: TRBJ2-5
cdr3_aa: CASSPTGRQETQYF
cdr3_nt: TGCGCCAGCAGCCCGACAGGGCGGCAAGAGACCCAGTACTTC

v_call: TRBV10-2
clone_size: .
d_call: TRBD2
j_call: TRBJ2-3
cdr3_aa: CASSELRLAGADTQYF
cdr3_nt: TGCGCCAGCAGTGAGTTAAGACTAGCGGGAGCGGATACGCAGTATTTT

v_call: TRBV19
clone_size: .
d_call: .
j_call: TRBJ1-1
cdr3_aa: CASSMDRVGRGAFF
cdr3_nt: TGTGCCAGTAGTATGGACCGCGTGGGGCGCGGGGCTTTCTTT

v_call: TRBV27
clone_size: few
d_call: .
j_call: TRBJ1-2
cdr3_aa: CASRTTGPRGTF
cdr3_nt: TGTGCCAGCAGGACGACAGGACCTCGTGGCACCTTC

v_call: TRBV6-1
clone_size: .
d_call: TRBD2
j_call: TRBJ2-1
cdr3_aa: CASTGLYYNEQFF
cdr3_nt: TGTGCCAGCACGGGACTATACTACAATGAGCAGTTCTTC

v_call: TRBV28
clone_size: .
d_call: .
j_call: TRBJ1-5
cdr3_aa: CASRPGWVLQPQHF
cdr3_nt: TGTGCCAGCAGACCGGGCTGGGTGTTGCAGCCCCAGCATTTT

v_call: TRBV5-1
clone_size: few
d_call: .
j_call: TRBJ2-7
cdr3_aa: CASSLVREGDEQYF
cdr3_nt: TGCGCCAGCAGCTTGGTGAGGGAAGGGGACGAGCAGTACTTC

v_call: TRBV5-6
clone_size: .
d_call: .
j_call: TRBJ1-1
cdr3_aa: CASSSPTGSKGNTEAFF
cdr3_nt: TGTGCCAGCAGCTCCCCCACAGGGAGTAAAGGGAACACTGAAGCTTTCTTT

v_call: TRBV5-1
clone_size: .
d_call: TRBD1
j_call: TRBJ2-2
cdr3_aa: CASSLVTGGTGELFF
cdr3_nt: TGCGCCAGCAGCTTGGTGACAGGGGGCACCGGGGAGCTGTTTTTT

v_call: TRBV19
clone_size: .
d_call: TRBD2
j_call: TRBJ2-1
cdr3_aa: CASSPYLGTSGGNEQFF
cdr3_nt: TGTGCCAGTAGTCCCTACCTCGGGACTAGCGGGGGCAATGAGCAGTTCTTC

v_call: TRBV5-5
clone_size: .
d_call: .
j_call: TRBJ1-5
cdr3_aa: CASSLGAPDSNQPQHF
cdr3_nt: TGTGCCAGCAGCCTAGGGGCTCCGGATAGCAATCAGCCCCAGCATTTT

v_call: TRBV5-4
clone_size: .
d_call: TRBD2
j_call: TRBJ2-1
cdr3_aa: CAAAREGLDNEQFF
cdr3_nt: TGTGCCGCGGCACGGGAGGGCCTGGACAATGAGCAGTTCTTC

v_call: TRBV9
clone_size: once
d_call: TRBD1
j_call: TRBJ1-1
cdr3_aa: CASSVADRGGTEAFF
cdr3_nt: TGTGCCAGCAGCGTAGCTGACAGGGGAGGGACTGAAGCTTTCTTT

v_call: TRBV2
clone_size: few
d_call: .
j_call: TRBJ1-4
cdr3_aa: CASGGPTNEKLFF
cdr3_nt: TGTGCCAGCGGGGGACCAACTAATGAAAAACTGTTTTTT

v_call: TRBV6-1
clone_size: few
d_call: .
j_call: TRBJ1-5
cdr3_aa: CASSGGGQPQHF
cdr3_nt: TGTGCCAGCAGTGGAGGCGGACAGCCCCAGCATTTT

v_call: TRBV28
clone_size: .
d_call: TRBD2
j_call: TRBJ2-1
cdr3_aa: CATRELAHNEQFF
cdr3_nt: TGTGCCACAAGGGAACTAGCGCACAATGAGCAGTTCTTC

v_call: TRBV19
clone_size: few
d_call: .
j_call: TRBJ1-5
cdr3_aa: CASSNPSGSDQPQHF
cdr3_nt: TGTGCCAGTAGCAATCCGAGCGGTTCCGACCAGCCCCAGCATTTT

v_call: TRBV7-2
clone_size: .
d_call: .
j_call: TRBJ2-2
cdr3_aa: CASSLGFTGELFF
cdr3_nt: TGTGCCAGCAGCTTAGGTTTTACCGGGGAGCTGTTTTTT

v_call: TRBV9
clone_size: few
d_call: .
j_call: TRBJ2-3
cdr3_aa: CASSVVGQFTDTQYF
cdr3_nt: TGTGCCAGCAGCGTAGTTGGGCAGTTCACAGATACGCAGTATTTT

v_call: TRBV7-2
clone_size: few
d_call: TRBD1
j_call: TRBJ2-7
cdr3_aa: CASSPTQGPYEQYF
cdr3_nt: TGTGCCAGCAGCCCCACACAGGGGCCTTACGAGCAGTACTTC

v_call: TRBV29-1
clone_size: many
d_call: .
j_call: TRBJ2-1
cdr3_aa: CSVDPINEQFF
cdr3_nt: TGCAGCGTTGACCCGATCAATGAGCAGTTCTTC

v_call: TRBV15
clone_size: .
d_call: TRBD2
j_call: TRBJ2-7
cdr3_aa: CATSREITSVYEQYF
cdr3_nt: TGTGCCACCAGCAGAGAGATCACTAGCGTCTACGAGCAGTACTTC

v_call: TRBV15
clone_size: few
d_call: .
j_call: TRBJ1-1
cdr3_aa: CATSRGSLRGTEAFF
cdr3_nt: TGTGCCACCAGCAGAGGTAGCCTCCGGGGGACTGAAGCTTTCTTT

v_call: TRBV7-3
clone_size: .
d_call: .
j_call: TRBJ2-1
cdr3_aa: CASSSGRTDNEQFF
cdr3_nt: TGTGCCAGCAGCTCTGGAAGAACCGACAATGAGCAGTTCTTC

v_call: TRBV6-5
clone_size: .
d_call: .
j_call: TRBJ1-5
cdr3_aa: CASGTRSNQPQHF
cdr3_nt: TGTGCCAGTGGGACAAGAAGCAATCAGCCCCAGCATTTT

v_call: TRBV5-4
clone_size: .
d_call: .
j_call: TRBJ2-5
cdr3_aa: CASSALGGTNPQETQYF
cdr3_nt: TGTGCCAGCAGCGCCCTTGGGGGGACGAACCCTCAAGAGACCCAGTACTTC

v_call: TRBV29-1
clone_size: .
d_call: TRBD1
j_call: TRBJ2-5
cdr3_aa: CSTGTAQETQYF
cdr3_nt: TGCAGCACCGGGACAGCTCAAGAGACCCAGTACTTC

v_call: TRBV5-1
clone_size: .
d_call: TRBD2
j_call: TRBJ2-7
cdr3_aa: CASSLSPSGGTNYEQYF
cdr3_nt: TGCGCCAGCAGCTTGTCACCTAGCGGGGGTACAAACTACGAGCAGTACTTC

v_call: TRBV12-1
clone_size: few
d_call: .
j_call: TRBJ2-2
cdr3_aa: CASSFGLAGEEHNTGELFF
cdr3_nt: TGTGCCAGCAGCTTTGGTCTAGCGGGAGAGGAGCACAACACCGGGGAGCTGTTTTTT

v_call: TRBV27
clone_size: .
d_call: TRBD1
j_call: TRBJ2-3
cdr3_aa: CASSGDRGASTDTQYF
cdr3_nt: TGTGCCAGCAGTGGCGACAGGGGGGCTAGCACAGATACGCAGTATTTT

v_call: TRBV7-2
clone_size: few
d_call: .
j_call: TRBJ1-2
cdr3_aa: CASSLAVWTSGDYGYTF
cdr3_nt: TGTGCCAGCAGCTTAGCCGTCTGGACTTCGGGCGACTATGGCTACACCTTC

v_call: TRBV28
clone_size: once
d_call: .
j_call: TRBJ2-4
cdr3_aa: CASSPRQLSGNIQYF
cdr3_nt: TGTGCCAGCAGTCCACGACAGCTATCGGGGAACATTCAGTACTTC

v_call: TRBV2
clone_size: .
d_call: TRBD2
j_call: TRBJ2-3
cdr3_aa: CASSGRLAESTDTQYF
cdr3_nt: TGTGCCAGCAGTGGAAGACTAGCGGAGAGCACAGATACGCAGTATTTT

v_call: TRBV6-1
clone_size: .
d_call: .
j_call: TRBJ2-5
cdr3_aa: CASSRDLQETQYF
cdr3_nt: TGTGCCAGCAGCCGGGACTTACAAGAGACCCAGTACTTC

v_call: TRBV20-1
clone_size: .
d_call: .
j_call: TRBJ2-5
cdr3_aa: CSARIQETQYF
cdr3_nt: TGCAGTGCTAGAATTCAGGAGACCCAGTACTTC

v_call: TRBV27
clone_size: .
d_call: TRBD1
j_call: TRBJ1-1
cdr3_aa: CASRPDGQGGTNTEAFF
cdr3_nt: TGTGCCAGCAGACCCGATGGACAGGGGGGAACGAACACTGAAGCTTTCTTT

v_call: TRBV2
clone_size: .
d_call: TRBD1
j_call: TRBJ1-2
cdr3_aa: CASTPGQGLFYGYTF
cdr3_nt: TGTGCCAGCACCCCAGGACAGGGATTGTTCTATGGCTACACCTTC

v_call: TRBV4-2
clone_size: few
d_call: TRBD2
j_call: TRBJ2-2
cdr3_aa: CASSQERTSGTGELFF
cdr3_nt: TGTGCCAGCAGCCAAGAGCGGACTAGCGGCACCGGGGAGCTGTTTTTT

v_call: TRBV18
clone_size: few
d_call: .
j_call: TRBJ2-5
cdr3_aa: CASSIIPETQYF
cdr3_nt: TGTGCCAGCTCAATCATCCCCGAGACCCAGTACTTC

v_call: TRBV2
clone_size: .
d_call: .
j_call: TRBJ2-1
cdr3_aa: CASSVEEAGTNEQFF
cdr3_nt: TGTGCCAGCAGTGTCGAGGAGGCCGGTACCAATGAGCAGTTCTTC

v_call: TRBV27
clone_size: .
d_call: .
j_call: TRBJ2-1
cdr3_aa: CASSLKEWYEQFF
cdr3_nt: TGTGCCAGCAGTTTAAAGGAGTGGTATGAGCAGTTCTTC

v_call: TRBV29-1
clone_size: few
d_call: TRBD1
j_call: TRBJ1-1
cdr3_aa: CSASMAGQGTEAFF
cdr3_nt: TGCAGCGCCTCCATGGCCGGACAGGGGACTGAAGCTTTCTTT

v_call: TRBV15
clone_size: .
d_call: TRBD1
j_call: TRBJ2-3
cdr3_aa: CATSRVRQGATDTQYF
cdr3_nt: TGTGCCACCAGCAGAGTAAGGCAGGGGGCAACAGATACGCAGTATTTT

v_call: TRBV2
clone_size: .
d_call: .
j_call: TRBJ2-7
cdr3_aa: CASSRTGRDEQYF
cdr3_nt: TGTGCCAGCAGTCGGACAGGGAGGGACGAGCAGTACTTC

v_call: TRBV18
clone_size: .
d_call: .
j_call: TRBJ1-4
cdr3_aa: CASSPEINEKLFF
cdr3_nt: TGTGCCAGCTCACCAGAGATTAATGAAAAACTGTTTTTT

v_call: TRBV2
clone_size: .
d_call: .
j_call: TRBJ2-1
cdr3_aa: CASSQQSGIGQFF
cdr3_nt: TGTGCCAGCAGTCAACAATCCGGGATCGGGCAGTTCTTC